A single sample gave rise to the 30 T cell receptor beta chains below, sequenced in a study of cytomegalovirus exposure and HLA in healthy donors. With 60 Vbeta and 13 Jbeta primers, the PCR was carried out. Repertoires were generated with immunoSEQ multiplex PCR, while TCRdb's copy carries only in-frame clones and drops some. The sample includes more than 95,000 clones, about 77% of them seen just once. Sequencing was performed on PBMCs. The source is a woman aged 18-29 years in good health and CMV-seropositive.

This clone was found a few times. V usage is TRBV2 and J usage is TRBJ2-2; TRBD1 might be the D (6 bases). The CDR3 totals 14 residues. In germline, CDR1 is SNHLY, CDR2 FYNNEI. Trimming cost V 8 bases and J 4 bases, with 14 bases left between them. The CDR3, as DNA: TGTGCCAGCGGAGGACAGCACCCCACCGGGGAGCTGTTTTTT. It yields the protein CASGGQHPTGELFF.

The sample holds one count of this clone. V is TRBV19 and J is TRBJ2-2; 8 nucleotides match TRBD2. The CDR3 has 16 residues. V shed 8 bases, J shed 2 bases, and the junction held 10 bases outside the gene matches. Germline CDR1 and CDR2: LNHDA and SQIVND (reference sequence). CDR3 amino acids: CASQVVAGRNTGELFF. The CDR3 region has the DNA TGTGCCAGTCAAGTTGTAGCGGGGAGAAACACCGGGGAGCTGTTTTTT.

Concerning this clone itself: Other DNA sequences within the sample encode an identical CDR3. The chain joins TRBV20-1 to TRBJ2-3; D gene ambiguous. Germline assignment: CDR1 DFQATT and CDR2 SNEGSKA (reference sequence). V lost 4 bases and J lost 3, with 5 bases in between. The CDR3 loop spans 11 amino acids. The CDR3 region has the DNA TGCAGTGCTAAGAGAACAGATACGCAGTATTTT. Its protein is CSAKRTDTQYF.

J is TRBJ2-1 and V is TRBV9; 9 bases align to TRBD2. This CDR3 has 16 residues. Germline CDR1 SGDLS, CDR2 YYNGEE. J was trimmed by 0 bases and V by 4 bases; bases with no gene match: 5. Written as DNA, the CDR3 is TGTGCCAGCAGCATACCACTAGCGGGCTCCTACAATGAGCAGTTCTTC. Encoded protein: CASSIPLAGSYNEQFF.

The chain has TRBV10-3 and TRBJ1-1; D ambiguous. The CDR3 is 12 residues long. Germline loops: CDR1 ENHRY, CDR2 SYGVKD. V lost 6 bases, J lost 10 bases, and 15 bases lay in between. As DNA, the CDR3 is TGTGCCATCAGGGCGGAAGGTGAGAGAGCTTTCTTT. Translating it yields CAIRAEGERAFF.

The chain employs TRBV29-1 and TRBJ1-4, with unresolved D. Trimming shortened V by 6 bases and J by 7 bases, and 18 bases separated the two germline ends. Germline V gene data show CDR1 as SQVTM and CDR2 as ANQGSEA. This CDR3 comprises 14 residues. In DNA, the CDR3 is TGCAGCGTCGCGGAGGTCCGCGTAGGTGAAAAACTGTTTTTT. Residues: CSVAEVRVGEKLFF.

This clone was found a few times. The V and J genes are TRBV19 and TRBJ2-2; no definite D call. The CDR3 length is 13 residues. The germline V gene has CDR1 LNHDA and CDR2 SQIVND (reference sequence). Between the trimmed V and J ends, which lost 3 bases and 6 bases, there was a span of 8 bases. CDR3 loop: CASSIQDSGELFF. DNA for the CDR3: TGTGCCAGTAGTATTCAGGATTCCGGGGAGCTGTTTTTT.

The J gene is TRBJ1-1, the V gene TRBV28; 7 nucleotides match TRBD1. CDR3 size: 15 residues. V lost 1 base, J lost 7 bases, and 9 bases stayed unmatched. Germline V lookup: CDR1 MDHEN, CDR2 SYDVKM. The CDR3 loop is CASSLLGKGAVEAFF. The DNA of the CDR3 is TGTGCCAGCAGTTTATTGGGTAAGGGGGCTGTTGAAGCTTTCTTT.

This clone appeared a few times. The chain recombines TRBV15 with TRBJ1-3, with D unclear. This CDR3 is 15 amino acids long. Trimming cost V 0 bases and J 4 bases, with 10 bases left between them. Germline values: CDR1 LNHNV, CDR2 YYDKDF (reference sequence). This chain's CDR3 is CATSRDGVPGNTIYF. The CDR3 coding sequence is TGTGCCACCAGCAGAGATGGAGTGCCGGGAAACACCATATATTTT.

This chain connects TRBV7-9 to TRBJ1-1; D may be TRBD1 (5 bases). V lost 5 bases and J 7 bases, leaving 20 bases between the germline ends. CDR3 size: 15 residues. CDR1 is SEHNR, CDR2 FQNEAQ, per germline (reference sequence). CDR3 sequence reads: CASSPNRGQGHEAFF. The CDR3 DNA follows: TGTGCCAGCAGCCCCAATCGTGGGCAGGGCCATGAAGCTTTCTTT.

V gene TRBV27 combines with J gene TRBJ2-7; 7 bases line up with TRBD1. Germline assignment: CDR1 MNHEY and CDR2 SMNVEV (reference sequence). The trim removed 6 bases at V and 3 bases at J, leaving 8 bases unmatched. The CDR3 runs 14 residues. This CDR3 reads CASRPGTAFYEQYF. CDR3 nucleotides: TGTGCCAGCAGACCCGGGACAGCCTTCTACGAGCAGTACTTC.

The genes are TRBV6-1 and TRBJ2-1; 9 positions match TRBD2. CDR3 length: 15 residues. Germline V gives CDR1 MNHNS, CDR2 SASEGT. After removal of 3 bases from V and 11 bases from J, the junction contained 11 bases not matched to a gene. CDR3: CASSDRRGLAAQQFF. The CDR3 region has the DNA TGTGCCAGCAGTGATAGGAGGGGACTAGCAGCCCAGCAGTTCTTC.

This clone was seen a handful of times. The rearrangement joins TRBV7-9 to TRBJ1-1, with D unresolved. The length of the CDR3 is 13 residues. V lost 6 bases and J lost 8, with 16 bases in between. Germline V gene data show CDR1 as SEHNR and CDR2 as FQNEAQ (reference sequence). CDR3 region: CASSPQAGTEAFF. Written as DNA, the CDR3 is TGTGCCAGCAGTCCCCAAGCGGGTACCGAAGCTTTCTTT.

This chain links TRBV19 with TRBJ1-1; a possible D gene is TRBD1 (6 bases). The CDR3 spans 15 residues. The V gene's germline CDR1 is LNHDA and CDR2 SQIVND (reference sequence). Trimming stripped 1 base from V and 5 bases from J, with 14 bases between. The CDR3 DNA reads TGTGCCAGTAGTATAGGGGGAGGGGGGTGGACTGAAGCTTTCTTT. Translation gives CASSIGGGGWTEAFF.

This clone was recorded only once. This chain links TRBV6-5 with TRBJ2-1; 7 nucleotides match TRBD2. V was pared by 7 bases and J by 13 bases, with 7 bases of the junction left unmatched. Germline CDR1 is MNHEY and CDR2 is SVGAGI. CDR3 length: 11 residues. CDR3 DNA: TGTGCCAGCACCGGGGGGAACCGCCAGTTCTTC. This encodes CASTGGNRQFF.

This chain connects TRBV5-1 to TRBJ1-6, with TRBD1 matching over 8 bases. This CDR3 region has 15 residues. V was clipped by 2 bases and J by 6 bases; unmatched bases: 4. The V gene's germline CDR1 is SGHRS and CDR2 YFSETQ. The CDR3, as DNA: TGCGCCAGCAGCTTTTTTGGACAGGGTAATTCACCCCTCCACTTT. Translating it yields CASSFFGQGNSPLHF.

This chain joins TRBV27 and TRBJ2-7, with TRBD2 matching 9 bases. The germline V gene encodes CDR1 MNHEY and CDR2 SMNVEV (reference sequence). The CDR3 consists of 14 residues. The J segment lost 7 bases and the V segment lost 2 bases, leaving 6 bases of the junction unmatched. Here the CDR3 DNA reads TGTGCCAGCAGTTTAGCGGGAGGGCCCCTAGAGCAGTACTTC. Amino acid sequence: CASSLAGGPLEQYF.

The chain is built from TRBV18 and TRBJ1-6; 11 bases match TRBD1. Germline V gene lookup returns CDR1 KGHSH and CDR2 LQKENI. Trimming cost V 5 bases and J 0 bases; bases outside gene matches: 3. The CDR3 runs to 17 residues. The CDR3 region is CASSGDRGSSYNSPLHF. The CDR3 bases are TGTGCCAGCTCAGGGGACAGGGGGAGCTCCTATAATTCACCCCTCCACTTT.

The chain has TRBV19 and TRBJ2-5, with 8 nucleotides matching TRBD1. CDR3 length: 13 amino acids. CDR1 and CDR2 from the germline V gene are LNHDA and SQIVND (reference sequence). V shed 8 bases, J shed 2 bases, and the junction held 4 bases outside the gene matches. The CDR3 region is CASCRGPQETQYF. Written as DNA, the CDR3 is TGTGCCAGTTGCAGGGGGCCGCAAGAGACCCAGTACTTC.

The chain employs TRBV7-9 and TRBJ2-3; TRBD2 agrees at 13 bases. Per the germline V gene, CDR1 is SEHNR and CDR2 is FQNEAQ (reference sequence). J gave up 0 bases and V 4 bases, and 10 bases lay outside the gene matches. The CDR3 covers 19 residues. The CDR3 sequence: CASSYRRLAGGVSTDTQYF. CDR3 nucleotide sequence: TGTGCCAGCAGCTATCGTCGACTAGCGGGGGGTGTTAGCACAGATACGCAGTATTTT.

The V gene is TRBV4-3, the J gene TRBJ2-5, with 11 positions matching TRBD1. The J call may be mistaken, given a closer DNA end match to TRBJ2-7. This CDR3 has 16 residues. From germline, CDR1 is LGHNA and CDR2 YSLEER. Here the CDR3 reads CASSHDPGQGGDEQYF. The CDR3 DNA is TGCGCCAGCAGCCACGACCCGGGACAGGGGGGAGACGAGCAGTACTTC.

The rearrangement links TRBV7-9 to TRBJ2-5; perhaps TRBD1 as D (5 bases). The germline CDR1 and CDR2 sequences are SEHNR and FQNEAQ (reference sequence). With 5 bases removed from V and 11 bases from J, the gap between germline ends came to 12 bases. This CDR3 spans 11 amino acids. DNA for the CDR3: TGTGCCAGCAGCCTAGGGGTGGAGCAGTACTTC. Translating gives CASSLGVEQYF.

The chain employs TRBV25-1 and TRBJ2-1; 15 bases line up with TRBD2. The CDR3 extends over 16 amino acids. Unmatched junction bases numbered 3, after V lost 2 bases and J lost 7 bases. CDR1 and CDR2 (germline): MGHDK, SYGVNS. CDR3 sequence reads: CASSELGLAGGNEQFF. For the CDR3, the DNA is TGTGCCAGCAGTGAACTCGGACTAGCGGGAGGGAATGAGCAGTTCTTC.

In this sample, this clone turned up once. V usage is TRBV10-3 and J usage is TRBJ2-3; no reliable D call. The CDR3 has 11 residues. Germline V gene data show CDR1 as ENHRY and CDR2 as SYGVKD. V lost 8 bases and J lost 0, with 3 bases in between. CDR3 nucleotide sequence: TGTGCCATCCTTAGCACAGATACGCAGTATTTT. Its translation is CAILSTDTQYF.

This clone was seen only a few times. This chain connects TRBV10-3 to TRBJ1-4, with a weak D call TRBD1 (6 bases). The CDR3 loop spans 14 amino acids. Germline assignment: CDR1 ENHRY and CDR2 SYGVKD. V was trimmed by 2 bases and J by 10 bases, leaving 14 bases between them. CDR3 DNA sequence: TGTGCCATCAGTGAGCCTAAGGGGGGGGGAAAACTGTTTTTT. As protein: CAISEPKGGGKLFF.

V gene TRBV6-1 combines with J gene TRBJ1-1; D remains unclear. In germline, CDR1 is MNHNS, CDR2 SASEGT. V was clipped by 4 bases and J by 1 base, with 4 bases between them. The CDR3 contains 12 residues. CDR3 bases: TGTGCCAGCAGTGCACAGAACACTGAAGCTTTCTTT. It codes for CASSAQNTEAFF.

CDR3 sequence: CASSFPGESTEAFF. The CDR3 DNA sequence: TGTGCCAGCAGTTTCCCAGGTGAATCCACTGAAGCTTTCTTT. The chain employs TRBV28 and TRBJ1-1; D is uncertain. V was shortened by 3 bases and J by 4 bases, with 12 bases between the two germline ends. Germline lookup yields CDR1 MDHEN and CDR2 SYDVKM. The CDR3 sequence is 14 residues long.

This clone occurred once. The chain links TRBV10-2 to TRBJ1-1; D is uncertain. Trimming shortened V by 7 bases and J by 5 bases, and 14 bases separated the two germline ends. CDR1 and CDR2 from the germline V gene are WSHSY and SAAADI. The CDR3 is 13 amino acids. CDR3 sequence reads: CASTERRATEAFF. The CDR3, as DNA: TGCGCCAGCACAGAAAGAAGAGCGACTGAAGCTTTCTTT.

Written as DNA, the CDR3 is TGTGCCAGCAGCCCCCCTAGCACAGATACGCAGTATTTT. It translates to CASSPPSTDTQYF. The V call is TRBV5-4, the J call TRBJ2-3, with no clear D. Looked up from germline, CDR1 is SGHNT and CDR2 is YYREEE (reference sequence). V was trimmed by 4 bases and J by 0 bases, leaving 6 bases between them. This CDR3 comprises 13 residues.

This chain connects TRBV7-9 to TRBJ1-2; D is perhaps TRBD1 (6 bases). Trimming took 3 bases from V and 3 from J, leaving 20 bases between them. CDR3 length: 17 residues. Germline V gene sequence: CDR1 SEHNR, CDR2 FQNEAQ (reference sequence). Here the CDR3 reads CASSFWGRGGMDYGYTF. The DNA of the CDR3 is TGTGCCAGCAGCTTCTGGGGGCGGGGGGGAATGGACTATGGCTACACCTTC.